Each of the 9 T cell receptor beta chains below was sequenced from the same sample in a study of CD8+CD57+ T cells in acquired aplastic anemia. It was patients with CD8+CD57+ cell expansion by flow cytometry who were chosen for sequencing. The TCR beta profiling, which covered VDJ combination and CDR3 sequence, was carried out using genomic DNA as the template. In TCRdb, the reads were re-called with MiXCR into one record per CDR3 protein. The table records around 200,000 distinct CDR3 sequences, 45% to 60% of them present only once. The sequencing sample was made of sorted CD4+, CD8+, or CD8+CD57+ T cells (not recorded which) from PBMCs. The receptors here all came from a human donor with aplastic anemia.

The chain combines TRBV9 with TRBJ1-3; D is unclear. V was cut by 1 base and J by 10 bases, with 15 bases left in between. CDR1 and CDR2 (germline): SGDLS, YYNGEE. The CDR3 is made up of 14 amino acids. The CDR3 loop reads CASSVFPGTTTIYF. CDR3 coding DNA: TGTGCCAGCAGCGTATTCCCCGGAACTACAACCATATATTTT. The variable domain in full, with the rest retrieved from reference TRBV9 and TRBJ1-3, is DSGVTQTPKHLITATGQRVTLRCSPRSGDLSVYWYQQSLDQGLQFLIQYYNGEERAKGNILERFSAQQFPDLHSELNLSSLELGDSALYFCASSVFPGTTTIYFGEGSWLTVV.

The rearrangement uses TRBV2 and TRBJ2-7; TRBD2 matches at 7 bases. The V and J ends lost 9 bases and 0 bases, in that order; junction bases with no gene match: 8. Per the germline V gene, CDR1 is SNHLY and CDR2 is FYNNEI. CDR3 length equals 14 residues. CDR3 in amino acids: CASSRDYTSYEQYF. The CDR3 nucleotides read TGTGCCAGTTCCAGGGACTACACCTCCTACGAGCAGTACTTC.

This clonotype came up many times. For the CDR3, the DNA is TGCAGTGCCGATACGATAGGGACTAGCGGATCCTACAATGAGCAGTTCTTC. Protein: CSADTIGTSGSYNEQFF. The chain links TRBV20-1 to TRBJ2-1; 11 nucleotides line up with TRBD2. The CDR3 covers 17 residues. Per germline, CDR1 DFQATT and CDR2 SNEGSKA (reference sequence). The V segment lost 6 bases and the J segment 1 base; nucleotides outside the gene matches: 11.

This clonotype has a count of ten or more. DNA for the CDR3: TGCGCCAGCAGCTTGGAAGATGGAACTAATGAAAAACTGTTTTTT. Its protein is CASSLEDGTNEKLFF. The gene calls are TRBV5-1 and TRBJ1-4, with D unclear. V was cut by 0 bases and J by 1 base, with 7 bases left in between. Germline CDR1 and CDR2: SGHRS and YFSETQ. This CDR3 spans 15 amino acids.

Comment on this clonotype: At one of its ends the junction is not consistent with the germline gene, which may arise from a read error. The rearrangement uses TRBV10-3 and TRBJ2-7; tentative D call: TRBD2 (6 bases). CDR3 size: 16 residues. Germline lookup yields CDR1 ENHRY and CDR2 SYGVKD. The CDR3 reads CASSYSKIRGAHEQYF. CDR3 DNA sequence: TGTGCCAGCAGTTACTCGAAGATTCGCGGGGCCCACGAGCAGTACTTC.

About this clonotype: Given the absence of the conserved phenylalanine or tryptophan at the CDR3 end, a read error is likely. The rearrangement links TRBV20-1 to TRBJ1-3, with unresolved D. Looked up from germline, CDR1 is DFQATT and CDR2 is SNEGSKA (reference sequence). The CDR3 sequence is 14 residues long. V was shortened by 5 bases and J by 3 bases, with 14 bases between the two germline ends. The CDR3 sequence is CSAPPLVSGNTIYS. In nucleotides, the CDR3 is TGCAGTGCTCCTCCGCTGGTTAGTGGAAACACCATATATTCT.

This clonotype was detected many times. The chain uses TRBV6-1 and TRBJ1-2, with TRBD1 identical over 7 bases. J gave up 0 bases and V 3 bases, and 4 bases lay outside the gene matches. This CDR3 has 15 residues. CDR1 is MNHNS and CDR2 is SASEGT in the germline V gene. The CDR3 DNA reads TGTGCCAGCAGTGATAGGACAGGCGCTAACTATGGCTACACCTTC. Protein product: CASSDRTGANYGYTF.

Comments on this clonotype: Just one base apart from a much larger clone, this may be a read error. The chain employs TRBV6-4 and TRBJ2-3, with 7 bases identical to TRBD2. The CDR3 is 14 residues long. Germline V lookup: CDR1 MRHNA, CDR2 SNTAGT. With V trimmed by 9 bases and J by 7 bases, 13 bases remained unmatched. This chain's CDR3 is CASGLEASDNTQYF. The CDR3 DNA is TGTGCCAGTGGACTAGAAGCGAGCGACAATACGCAGTATTTT.

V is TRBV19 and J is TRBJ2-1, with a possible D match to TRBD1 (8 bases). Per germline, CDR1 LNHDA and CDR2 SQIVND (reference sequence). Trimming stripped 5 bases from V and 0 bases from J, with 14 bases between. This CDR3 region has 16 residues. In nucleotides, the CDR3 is TGTGCCAGTAGTCTTTACAGGGGGGGCTCCTACAATGAGCAGTTCTTC. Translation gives CASSLYRGGSYNEQFF. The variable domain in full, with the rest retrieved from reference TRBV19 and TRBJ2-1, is DGGITQSPKYLFRKEGQNVTLSCEQNLNHDAMYWYRQDPGQGLRLIYYSQIVNDFQKGDIAEGYSVSREKKESFPLTVTSAQKNPTAFYLCASSLYRGGSYNEQFFGPGTRLTVL.